At least ten counts were recorded for the clone carrying this T cell receptor beta chain. Its cognate antigen is unknown. These data come from a study of early T cells in non-severe SARS-CoV-2 infection. The wider study: It was bulk RNA from unsorted whole blood that was sequenced, and the chains were unpaired. Findings of the study overall: VDJdb matching, biased toward anti-spike CD8 responses, missed private and CD4 specificities.

CDR3 length: 14 residues. After removal of 4 bases from V and 6 bases from J, the junction contained 10 bases not matched to a gene. Germline V gene lookup returns CDR1 DFQATT and CDR2 SNEGSKA (reference sequence). Unique molecular identifiers tagged individual cDNA molecules. Using its own MiXCR run on the 5' RACE reads, TCRdb lists one record per CDR3 protein. The sample shows 50,000 to 75,000 distinct CDR3 sequences, roughly 5.7% of them seen only once. The TCR comes from an adult who was a healthcare worker with PCR-confirmed SARS-CoV-2 infection or an uninfected control (not recorded which). J is TRBJ2-7 and V is TRBV20-1, with TRBD2 identical over 9 bases. The sequencing used whole blood, collected at baseline. In DNA, the CDR3 is TGCAGTGCTAAGAGTACTAGCGGGCGTAGCGAGCAGTACTTC. Its protein is CSAKSTSGRSEQYF.